This TCR beta chain is drawn from a study of blood T cell repertoires in COVID-19. TCRdb's copy holds only in-frame clones and misses some; the assay was immunoSEQ multiplex PCR. This sample has around 180,000 clones, with 84% found just once. Germline trimming cut 8 bases from V and 6 bases from J; bases unmatched to any gene: 17. This CDR3 region has 16 residues. Germline CDR1 is ENHRY and CDR2 is SYGVKD. The rearrangement links TRBV10-3 to TRBJ1-2; 8 bases are shared with TRBD1. Sequenced sample: PBMCs or T cells enriched from blood (not recorded which). This sequence originates from a man aged 45-60 years who had recovered from COVID-19. This CDR3 reads CAIPTTDRDGLDGYTF. The CDR3 DNA sequence: TGTGCCATCCCAACCACGGACAGGGATGGTTTAGATGGCTACACCTTC.